The 2 T cell receptor beta chains presented below share a single source sample, sequenced in a study of CD8 T cells in ankylosing spondylitis. MiXCR was run by TCRdb on the 5' RACE reads, yielding one entry per CDR3 protein. The profile shows around 300,000 distinct CDR3 sequences, under 15% of them singletons. Sequencing used blood, either unsorted or a sorted T cell fraction (not recorded which). These receptors all stem from a male donor with ankylosing spondylitis or in good health (not recorded which).

This rearrangement joins TRBV15 to TRBJ1-4; the match to TRBD1 covers 7 bases. Germline V gene data show CDR1 as LNHNV and CDR2 as YYDKDF (reference sequence). This CDR3 comprises 15 residues. Trimming took 0 bases from V and 8 from J; bases not matched to a gene: 6. CDR3 DNA: TGTGCCACCAGCAGAGATCGGGACAGAAGGGAAAAACTGTTTTTT. Its protein product is CATSRDRDRREKLFF.

The chain carries TRBV3-1 and TRBJ2-1; perhaps TRBD1 as D (6 bases). CDR3 length: 16 amino acids. The V end was cut by 5 bases, the J end by 12 bases, with 26 bases between. The germline gives CDR1 LGHDT, CDR2 YNNKEL (reference sequence). CDR3 bases: TGTGCCAGCAGCTACCGCTATACCGGGACACATCAGCCGCAGTTCTTC. Amino acids: CASSYRYTGTHQPQFF.